This TCR beta chain was identified during a study of shared clonotypes between healthy human individuals. Study-wide background: CD4 naive and memory got three plates each, CD8 naive two, CD8 memory one.

Germline V gene sequence: CDR1 SGHRS, CDR2 YFSETQ. The V gene lost 1 base and the J gene lost 3 bases, with 4 bases spanning the gap. The CDR3 loop spans 12 amino acids. Naive CD8 isolation took CD45RO-negative cells positively selected for CCR7 and excluded terminally differentiated effector memory CD45RA+ cells. Method: immunoSEQ multiplex PCR; TCRdb's copy keeps in-frame clones and lacks some. The sample includes around 2,000,000 clones, about 95% of them seen just once. The sequencing input was naive CD8+ T cells sorted from blood. This chain uses TRBV5-1 with TRBJ1-1; D uncertain. The receptor's source is a man in his late teens or twenties in good health. CDR3: CASSLRDTEAFF. For the CDR3, the DNA is TGCGCCAGCAGCTTGCGTGACACTGAAGCTTTCTTT.